These T cell receptor beta chains were read from a single sample in a study of early stage breast cancer tumors. Measured with immunoSEQ multiplex PCR; TCRdb has only the in-frame clones, and not every one. The data hold about 15,000 clones, with 70% to 85% observed a single time. The sample was normal breast tissue next to the tumor. Receptors originate from a person aged 25 to 45 with breast cancer. The CDR3 runs from the conserved cysteine through the conserved F or W. The D gene is left open where the match is weak.

D gene	J gene	V gene	CDR3 DNA	CDR3 protein
.	TRBJ1-4	TRBV1	TGCACCAGCAGCCAAGCCGGCAGGGTAGGAGCAACTAATGAAAAACTGTTTTTT	CTSSQAGRVGATNEKLFF
.	TRBJ2-1	TRBV10-3	TGTGCCATCAGTGAGTCGGGGAGCGGCCGAGCACGGGTTGAGCAGTTCTTC	CAISESGSGRARVEQFF
.	TRBJ1-1	TRBV9	TGTGCCAGCAGCGTAGACGGGGAAGCTTTCTTT	CASSVDGEAFF
TRBD1	TRBJ2-4	TRBV9	TGTGCCAGCAGCGCCCCCCGAGTTACAGGGGCTAAAAACATTCAGTACTTC	CASSAPRVTGAKNIQYF
TRBD2	TRBJ2-1	TRBV6-5	TGTGCCAGCAGGTCCGGGACTAGCGGCTTCAATGAGCAGTTCTTC	CASRSGTSGFNEQFF
.	TRBJ2-7	TRBV5-1	TGCGCCAGCAGCTGGGACACCTCCTACGAGCAGTACTTC	CASSWDTSYEQYF
.	TRBJ2-2	TRBV10-2	TGCGCCAGCAGTGACCGGAACGACCCCTCAGGAGGGGAGCTGTTTTTT	CASSDRNDPSGGELFF
.	TRBJ1-5	TRBV6-5	TGTGCCAGCAGGACTTCAGGGAGGAGTAATCAGCCCCAGCATTTT	CASRTSGRSNQPQHF
TRBD1	TRBJ2-7	TRBV19	TGTGCCAGTAGTGTTCGACAGGGGGCTGCTGGTTACGAGCAGTACTTC	CASSVRQGAAGYEQYF
.	TRBJ2-5	TRBV19	TGTGCCAGTAGTATTGGTCTAGACAACCAAGAGACCCAGTACTTC	CASSIGLDNQETQYF
TRBD2	TRBJ2-5	TRBV7-6	TGTGCCAGCAGCTTAGGGGGACTAGCGGGAAAAGAGACCCAGTACTTC	CASSLGGLAGKETQYF
TRBD2	TRBJ2-1	TRBV4-2	TGTGCCAGCACCCAGAAGGCCGGGACTAGCGCCTACAATGAGCAGTTCTTC	CASTQKAGTSAYNEQFF
TRBD1	TRBJ2-5	TRBV6-6	TGTGCCAGCAGAAACTCGGGACAGGGCGGGGAGACCCAGTACTTC	CASRNSGQGGETQYF
TRBD1	TRBJ2-1	TRBV10-3	TGTGCCATCAGTGGGGACAGCCCCTACAATGAGCAGTTCTTC	CAISGDSPYNEQFF
.	TRBJ2-1	TRBV4-2	TGTGCCAGCAGCCAAGAGGCGATCCGGGTCGCCAATGAGCAGTTCTTC	CASSQEAIRVANEQFF